A single sample is the source of the 28 T cell receptor beta chains below, sequenced in a study of blood T cells in healthy people across ages. A J-beta primer mix and a sample-barcoded 5' primer were used in a second PCR of roughly 6 to 11 cycles. Each CDR3 protein is one row after TCRdb ran MiXCR on the 5' RACE reads. Of some 1.8 million distinct CDR3 sequences in the sample, about 39% were seen once. The material sequenced was blood. These receptor sequences come from a human donor in good health.

This clonotype has only a few counts. This chain joins TRBV28 and TRBJ2-7; D unresolved. V lost 6 bases, J lost 7 bases, and 10 bases lay in between. This CDR3 has 11 amino acids. Germline V lookup: CDR1 MDHEN, CDR2 SYDVKM. As DNA, the CDR3 is TGTGCCAGCAGCACGACGTGGGAGCAGTACTTC. As protein: CASSTTWEQYF.

V usage is TRBV6-6 and J usage is TRBJ2-2; tentatively, D is TRBD1 (5 bases). There are 15 residues in the CDR3. The germline V gene encodes CDR1 MNHNY and CDR2 SVGAGI (reference sequence). V lost 2 bases to trimming and J lost 0 bases, with 7 bases between them. In DNA form, the CDR3 reads TGTGCCAGCAGTTACCAGGGATCGAACACCGGGGAGCTGTTTTTT. Amino acid sequence: CASSYQGSNTGELFF.

This clonotype was recorded once. At one end, the junction sequence differs from germline, possibly due to a read error. The chain couples TRBV12-3 or TRBV12-4 to TRBJ1-1, with D unclear. The CDR3 totals 13 residues. The CDR3 sequence: CANSFDGSTEAFF. The CDR3, as DNA: TGTGCCAACAGTTTCGATGGTAGCACTGAAGCTTTCTTT.

V usage is TRBV20-1 and J usage is TRBJ2-5; D possibly corresponds to TRBD2 (7 bases). CDR3 length equals 14 residues. Germline V CDR1 and CDR2: DFQATT, SNEGSKA (reference sequence). With 4 bases removed from V and 11 bases from J, the gap between germline ends came to 23 bases. In nucleotides, the CDR3 is TGCAGTGCTATATTTTTGGCGGGGGCAGGGGAGCAGTACTTC. It translates to CSAIFLAGAGEQYF.

V is TRBV2 and J is TRBJ2-7; D tentatively reads TRBD1 or TRBD2 (5 bases each). Germline CDR1 is SNHLY and CDR2 is FYNNEI. The V end lost 10 bases, the J end lost 7 bases, and 17 bases lay between the germline ends. This CDR3 is 12 amino acids long. The CDR3, as DNA: TGTGCCACCTCCCTGGGGGTTAGGGAGCAGTACTTC. Its protein product is CATSLGVREQYF.

This chain links TRBV20-1 with TRBJ2-3, with TRBD1 as a possible D gene (5 bases). Trimming pared 8 bases from V and 1 base from J, leaving 13 bases between. Per germline, CDR1 DFQATT and CDR2 SNEGSKA (reference sequence). This CDR3 spans 13 amino acids. DNA for the CDR3: TGCAGTACCTTGGGGCCGGGCACAGATACGCAGTATTTT. It specifies CSTLGPGTDTQYF.

In this sample, this clonotype turned up a few times. The chain couples TRBV7-3 to TRBJ2-5, with unresolved D. The ends were cut back, 2 bases at V and 5 bases at J, with 15 bases in the middle. This CDR3 comprises 15 residues. Germline-derived CDR1 and CDR2 are SGHTA and FQGTGA. CDR3 protein: CASSLGMGFGETQYF. In DNA, the CDR3 is TGTGCCAGCAGCTTAGGAATGGGGTTTGGTGAGACCCAGTACTTC.

This clonotype occurred a few times. This chain connects TRBV6-1 to TRBJ2-7; 11 bases are shared with TRBD1. J lost 4 bases, V lost 6 bases, and 8 bases had no gene match. This CDR3 is 15 amino acids long. Germline CDR1 and CDR2: MNHNS and SASEGT. The CDR3, as DNA: TGTGCCAGCAGGGAACCCGGGACAGGGGGTTACGAGCAGTACTTC. Protein: CASREPGTGGYEQYF.

The chain carries TRBV6-1 and TRBJ2-1, with 7 bases matching TRBD2. V lost 6 bases, J lost 6 bases, and 8 bases stayed unmatched. The V gene's germline CDR1 is MNHNS and CDR2 SASEGT. This CDR3 contains 14 residues. In nucleotides, the CDR3 is TGTGCCAGCAGACCGGGGGGTGGGCTCAATGAGCAGTTCTTC. The encoded protein is CASRPGGGLNEQFF.

This clonotype came up a few times. The chain employs TRBV20-1 and TRBJ2-5; 9 bases line up with TRBD2. V lost 0 bases to trimming and J lost 3 bases; unmatched junction nucleotides: 5. The germline V gene has CDR1 DFQATT and CDR2 SNEGSKA (reference sequence). The CDR3 is 15 residues long. In DNA, the CDR3 is TGCAGTGCTAGAGATACCCGACTAGCGGAAGAGACCCAGTACTTC. Its translation: CSARDTRLAEETQYF.

A few counts support this clonotype. At one end the junction does not follow the germline gene, possibly because of a read error. V usage is TRBV15 and J usage is TRBJ1-2; the D gene is possibly TRBD1 (6 bases). Germline CDR1 reads LNHNV; CDR2 reads YYDKDF (reference sequence). This CDR3 contains 15 residues. This CDR3 is CATSIRGARRDGCTF. CDR3 nucleotide sequence: TGTGCCACCAGCATCCGGGGGGCGCGAAGGGATGGCTGCACCTTC.

V usage is TRBV12-5 and J usage is TRBJ2-7; D perhaps matches TRBD2 (6 bases). In germline, CDR1 is LGHNT, CDR2 FRNRAP. Trimming stripped 0 bases from V and 0 bases from J, with 15 bases between. This CDR3 comprises 17 residues. This CDR3 is CASGLVIAGLSSYEQYF. The CDR3 DNA is TGTGCTAGTGGTTTGGTAATTGCAGGACTAAGCTCCTACGAGCAGTACTTC. The whole variable domain, filled in from reference TRBV12-5 and TRBJ2-7, reads DARVTQTPRHKVTEMGQEVTMRCQPILGHNTVFWYRQTMMQGLELLAYFRNRAPLDDSGMPKDRFSAEMPDATLATLKIQPSEPRDSAVYFCASGLVIAGLSSYEQYFGPGTRLTVT.

This clonotype was detected a few times. The chain uses TRBV7-9 and TRBJ2-7, with 8 bases aligning to TRBD1. The junction had 3 bases not matched to a gene; V was cut back by 8 bases and J by 3 bases. Germline CDR1 and CDR2: SEHNR and FQNEAQ (reference sequence). This CDR3 contains 12 residues. CDR3 coding DNA: TGTGCCAGCGTCGACAGGGGCTACGAGCAGTACTTC. It is translated as CASVDRGYEQYF.

This CDR3 is CASSVETGTSGYNEQFF. The DNA of the CDR3 is TGTGCCAGCAGCGTAGAGACCGGGACTAGCGGATACAATGAGCAGTTCTTC. The chain uses TRBV9 and TRBJ2-1, with 11 bases fitting TRBD2. In germline, CDR1 is SGDLS, CDR2 YYNGEE. V gave up 0 bases and J gave up 4 bases; unmatched junction bases: 6. The CDR3 is made up of 17 amino acids.

The chain recombines TRBV11-2 with TRBJ2-1, with 7 bases lining up with TRBD1. The germline V gene encodes CDR1 SGHAT and CDR2 FQNNGV. The CDR3 length is 19 residues. V gave up 4 bases and J gave up 1 base; unmatched junction bases: 16. The CDR3 nucleotides are TGTGCCAGCAGCTCAGCCCGTGGGACAGCTAAACCATCCTACAATGAGCAGTTCTTC. It codes for CASSSARGTAKPSYNEQFF.

CDR3 sequence: CASSTRGNNEKLFF. The CDR3 bases are TGTGCCAGCTCGACGCGGGGGAATAATGAAAAACTGTTTTTT. V and J are TRBV18 and TRBJ1-4; a weak D match, TRBD1 (5 bases). Trimming left V 6 bases short and J 4 bases short, with 12 bases between. The CDR3 is 14 amino acids. Germline CDR1 reads KGHSH; CDR2 reads LQKENI.

In regard to this clonotype: The junction and the germline gene differ at one end; a read error may be behind it. J is TRBJ1-2 and V is TRBV2; TRBD1 agrees at 9 bases. Looked up from germline, CDR1 is SNHLY and CDR2 is FYNNEI. This CDR3 is built from 17 residues. CDR3 amino acids: CASSAGQGQMFFNGCTF. In nucleotides, the CDR3 is TGTGCCAGCAGTGCTGGACAGGGGCAGATGTTTTTTAATGGCTGCACCTTC.

The gene calls are TRBV7-8 and TRBJ2-5, with TRBD2 matching 13 bases. This CDR3 has 19 amino acids. Germline-derived CDR1 and CDR2 are SGHVS and FQNEAQ. With 6 bases clipped from V and 2 bases from J, the junction kept 15 bases outside the gene matches. The CDR3 DNA follows: TGTGCCAGCAGATTTACTAGCGGGGGGGCCAGAGGAGGGCAAGAGACCCAGTACTTC. It translates to CASRFTSGGARGGQETQYF.

The rearrangement uses TRBV9 and TRBJ2-3, with TRBD2 as a possible D gene (7 bases). V was cut by 6 bases and J by 3 bases, with 14 bases left in between. CDR3 length: 14 residues. Germline CDR1 SGDLS, CDR2 YYNGEE. The CDR3 here is CASNGGGLTDTQYF. The DNA for the CDR3 is TGTGCCAGCAATGGGGGGGGGCTGACAGATACGCAGTATTTT.

The table lists this clonotype with a few counts. The J gene is TRBJ2-3, the V gene TRBV7-3; 11 bases align to TRBD2. The trim removed 5 bases at V and 5 bases at J, leaving 9 bases unmatched. CDR1 SGHTA and CDR2 FQGTGA come from the germline V gene. The CDR3 has 16 residues. The CDR3 coding sequence is TGTGCCAGCAGCGCCCGACTAGCGGGGACAGGAGATACGCAGTATTTT. Protein sequence: CASSARLAGTGDTQYF.

This clonotype was found a few times. The CDR3 DNA reads TGTGCCAGCAGCTTTACGGCAGGGAGGCTCCGGGCTTTCTTT. Translated: CASSFTAGRLRAFF. The chain employs TRBV13 and TRBJ1-1, with D tentatively TRBD1 (5 bases). Germline lookup yields CDR1 PRHDT and CDR2 FYEKMQ (reference sequence). This CDR3 spans 14 amino acids. V was shortened by 3 bases and J by 11 bases, with 19 bases between the two germline ends.

The CDR3 loop reads CSARARQGARNEQFF. CDR3 DNA: TGCAGTGCTAGAGCTCGACAGGGGGCGAGGAATGAGCAGTTCTTC. V gene TRBV20-1 combines with J gene TRBJ2-1, with 10 bases fitting TRBD1. This CDR3 spans 15 amino acids. The germline V gene encodes CDR1 DFQATT and CDR2 SNEGSKA (reference sequence). Unmatched junction bases numbered 7, after V lost 1 base and J lost 7 bases.

This clonotype came up a few times. This chain joins TRBV2 and TRBJ1-2; D gene unclear. CDR1 and CDR2 from the germline V gene are SNHLY and FYNNEI. This CDR3 region has 15 residues. The V and J ends lost 6 bases and 8 bases respectively, with 22 bases between them. The CDR3 protein is CASSFVLGTVGGYTF. The CDR3 DNA is TGTGCCAGCAGCTTCGTGCTGGGAACGGTGGGAGGCTACACCTTC.

This clonotype was detected a few times. The junction and the germline gene differ at one end; a read error may be behind it. CDR3: CASSLVLSYNEQFF. CDR3 in DNA: TGTGCCAGCAGTTTAGTCCTGTCCTACAATGAGCAGTTCTTC. The chain combines TRBV5-1 with TRBJ2-1; D gene unclear. The CDR3 is 14 amino acids. Germline assignment: CDR1 SGHRS and CDR2 YFSETQ.

This clonotype was seen a single time. This clone may be a read error of a much larger clone one base away. This rearrangement joins TRBV6-5 to TRBJ2-7; D is unclear. The germline V gene has CDR1 MNHEY and CDR2 SVGAGI. Trimming took off 6 bases at V and 6 bases at J, with 15 bases between the two ends. The CDR3 spans 13 residues. The CDR3: CASSPVGACEQYF. The DNA of the CDR3 is TGTGCCAGCAGCCCCGTGGGTGCCTGCGAGCAGTACTTC.

V and J are TRBV20-1 and TRBJ2-1, with no clear D. With 2 bases removed from V and 0 bases from J, the gap between germline ends came to 8 bases. The germline V gene has CDR1 DFQATT and CDR2 SNEGSKA (reference sequence). CDR3 length: 14 amino acids. CDR3 coding DNA: TGCAGTGCTAGACAACTTAGCTCCTACAATGAGCAGTTCTTC. The encoded protein is CSARQLSSYNEQFF.

The table lists this clonotype with many counts. The chain links TRBV20-1 to TRBJ1-2, with a tentative D call TRBD1 (5 bases). Germline V gene data show CDR1 as DFQATT and CDR2 as SNEGSKA (reference sequence). The CDR3 contains 15 residues. V was pared by 3 bases and J by 1 base, with 15 bases between. The CDR3, as DNA: TGCAGTGCTAGGCCCGGGTCAGGGAATAACTATGGCTACACCTTC. Protein product: CSARPGSGNNYGYTF.

Comments on this clonotype: A single base separates this from a much larger clone, so it may be a read error. The rearrangement uses TRBV10-3 and TRBJ2-1; D is undetermined. This CDR3 contains 12 residues. Germline CDR1 ENHRY, CDR2 SYGVKD. Trimming shortened V by 3 bases and J by 10 bases, and 10 bases separated the two germline ends. For the CDR3, the DNA is TGTGCCATCAGTGAAATCCTATCGGAGCAGTTCTTC. Translated: CAISEILSEQFF.